This T cell receptor beta chain was captured in a study of CD8 T cells in Susac syndrome. Reverse transcription of roughly 0.5 to 1 ug RNA was performed with random hexamers. Amplification of the TCR beta CDR3 was carried out by immunoSEQ multiplex PCR, which spanned a total of 54 Vbeta and 13 Jbeta segments. TCRdb redid the calling of the immunoSEQ multiplex PCR reads with MiXCR, one entry per CDR3 protein. This table has about 210,000 distinct CDR3 sequences, approximately 94% appearing once. The CDR3 contains 15 residues. Per germline, CDR1 DFQATT and CDR2 SNEGSKA (reference sequence). Losses at the gene ends were 6 bases for V and 4 bases for J; bases not matched to a gene: 13.

The source of this sequence is a human donor with Susac syndrome. The chain couples TRBV20-1 to TRBJ1-2, with 8 bases matching TRBD1. Source material: CD4+ T cells from PBMCs. This CDR3 is CSARTDRVGSYGYTF. The DNA for the CDR3 is TGCAGTGCCCGGACGGACAGGGTCGGATCCTATGGCTACACCTTC.